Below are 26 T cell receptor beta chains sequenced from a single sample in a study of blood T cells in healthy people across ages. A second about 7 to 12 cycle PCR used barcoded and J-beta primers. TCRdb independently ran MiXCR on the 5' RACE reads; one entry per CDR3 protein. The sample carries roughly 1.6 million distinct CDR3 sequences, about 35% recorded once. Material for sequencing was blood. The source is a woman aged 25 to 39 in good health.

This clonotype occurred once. The CDR3 DNA follows: TGTGCCAGCAGCCAAGATGCCGCGGCGGATACGCAGTATTTT. This gives the protein CASSQDAAADTQYF. The chain carries TRBV3-1 and TRBJ2-3, with unresolved D. This CDR3 has 14 residues. The germline V and J ends were trimmed by 0 bases and 6 bases, with 10 bases remaining between them. Germline V lookup: CDR1 LGHDT, CDR2 YNNKEL (reference sequence).

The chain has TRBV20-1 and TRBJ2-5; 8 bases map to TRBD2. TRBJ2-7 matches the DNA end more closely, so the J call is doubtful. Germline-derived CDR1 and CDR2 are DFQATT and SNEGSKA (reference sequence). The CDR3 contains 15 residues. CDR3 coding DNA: TGCAGTGCTAGAGACTGGGGCGGGAGGATCAACGAGCAGTACTTC. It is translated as CSARDWGGRINEQYF.

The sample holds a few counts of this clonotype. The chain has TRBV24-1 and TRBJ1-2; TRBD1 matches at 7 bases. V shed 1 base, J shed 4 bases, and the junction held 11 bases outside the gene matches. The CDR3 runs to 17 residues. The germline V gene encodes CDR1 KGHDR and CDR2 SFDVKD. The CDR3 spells CATSDFSPTGDRYGYTF. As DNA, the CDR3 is TGTGCCACCAGTGATTTTTCCCCAACAGGGGATCGCTATGGCTACACCTTC.

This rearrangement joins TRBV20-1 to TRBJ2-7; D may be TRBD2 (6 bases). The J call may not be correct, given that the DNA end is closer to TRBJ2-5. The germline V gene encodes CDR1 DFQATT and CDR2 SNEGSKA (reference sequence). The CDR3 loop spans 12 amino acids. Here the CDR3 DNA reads TGCAGCCTTCGCGGGGTGGAAGAGACCCAGTACTTC. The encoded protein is CSLRGVEETQYF.

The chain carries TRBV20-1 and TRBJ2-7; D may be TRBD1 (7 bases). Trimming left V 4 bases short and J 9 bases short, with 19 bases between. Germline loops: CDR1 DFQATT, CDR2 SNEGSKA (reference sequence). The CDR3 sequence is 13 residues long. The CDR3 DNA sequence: TGCAGTGCTACAGGGGGGTACGGACTAACGCAGTACTTC. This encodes CSATGGYGLTQYF.

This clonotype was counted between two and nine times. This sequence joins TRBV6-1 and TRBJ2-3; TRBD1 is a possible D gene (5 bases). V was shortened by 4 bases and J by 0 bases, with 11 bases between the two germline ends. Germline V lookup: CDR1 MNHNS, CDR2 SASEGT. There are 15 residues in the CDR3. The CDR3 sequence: CASSGGEASTDTQYF. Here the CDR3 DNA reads TGTGCCAGCAGTGGGGGCGAAGCTAGCACAGATACGCAGTATTTT.

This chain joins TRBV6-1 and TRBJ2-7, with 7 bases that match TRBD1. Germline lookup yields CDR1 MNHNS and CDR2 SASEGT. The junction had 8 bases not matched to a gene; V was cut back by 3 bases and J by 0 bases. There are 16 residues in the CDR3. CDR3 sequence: CASSDGIWDSSYEQYF. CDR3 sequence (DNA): TGTGCCAGCAGTGATGGGATCTGGGACAGCTCCTACGAGCAGTACTTC.

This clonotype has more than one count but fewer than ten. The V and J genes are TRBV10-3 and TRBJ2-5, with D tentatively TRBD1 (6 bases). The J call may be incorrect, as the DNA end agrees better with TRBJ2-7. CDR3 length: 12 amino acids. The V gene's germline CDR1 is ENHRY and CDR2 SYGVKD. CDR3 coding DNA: TGTGCCATCAGCGGAAACAGGGACGAGCAGTACTTC. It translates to CAISGNRDEQYF.

CDR3 bases: TGTGCCGCACAGACAGGAGGATCTAACACTGAAGCTTTCTTT. Amino acids: CAAQTGGSNTEAFF. This rearrangement joins TRBV10-3 to TRBJ1-1, with D perhaps matching TRBD1 (6 bases). This CDR3 contains 14 residues. The V gene's germline CDR1 is ENHRY and CDR2 SYGVKD. Trimming shortened V by 11 bases and J by 2 bases, and 18 bases separated the two germline ends.

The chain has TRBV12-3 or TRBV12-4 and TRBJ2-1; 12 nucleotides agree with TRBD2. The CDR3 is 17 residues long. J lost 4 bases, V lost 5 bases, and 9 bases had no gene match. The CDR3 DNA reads TGTGCCAGCAGTCCCTCGGGACTAGCGGGCACTTACAATGAGCAGTTCTTC. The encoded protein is CASSPSGLAGTYNEQFF.

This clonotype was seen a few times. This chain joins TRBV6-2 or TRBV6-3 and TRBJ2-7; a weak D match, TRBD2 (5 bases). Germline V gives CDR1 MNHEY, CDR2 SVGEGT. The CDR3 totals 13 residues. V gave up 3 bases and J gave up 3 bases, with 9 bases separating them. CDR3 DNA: TGTGCCAGCAGTTATGACTACGTCTACGAGCAGTACTTC. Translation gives CASSYDYVYEQYF.

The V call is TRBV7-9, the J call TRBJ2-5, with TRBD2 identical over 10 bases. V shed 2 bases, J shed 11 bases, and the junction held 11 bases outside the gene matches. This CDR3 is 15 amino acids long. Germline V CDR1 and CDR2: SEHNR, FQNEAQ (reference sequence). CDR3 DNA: TGTGCCAGCAGCTTACTAGCGGGAGATACCAATGAGCAGTACTTC. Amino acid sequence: CASSLLAGDTNEQYF.

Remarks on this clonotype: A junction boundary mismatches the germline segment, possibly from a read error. CDR3 region: CANSLAGAETQYF. The CDR3 region has the DNA TGTGCCAACAGCCTAGCGGGAGCGGAGACCCAGTACTTC. The J gene is TRBJ2-5, the V gene TRBV7-2; 10 bases fit TRBD2. The CDR3 covers 13 residues. The germline V gene encodes CDR1 SGHTA and CDR2 FQGNSA.

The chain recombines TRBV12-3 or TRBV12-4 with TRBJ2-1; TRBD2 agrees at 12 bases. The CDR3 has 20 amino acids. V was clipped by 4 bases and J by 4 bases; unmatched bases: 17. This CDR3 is CASSSRLAGAGYTLYNEQFF. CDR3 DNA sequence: TGTGCCAGCAGTTCCCGACTAGCGGGAGCGGGTTATACGTTATACAATGAGCAGTTCTTC.

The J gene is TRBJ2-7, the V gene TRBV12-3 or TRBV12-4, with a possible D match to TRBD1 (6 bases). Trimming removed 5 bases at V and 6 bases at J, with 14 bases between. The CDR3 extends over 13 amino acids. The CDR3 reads CASSLQNRAEQYF. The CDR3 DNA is TGTGCCAGCAGTCTACAAAACAGGGCCGAGCAGTACTTC.

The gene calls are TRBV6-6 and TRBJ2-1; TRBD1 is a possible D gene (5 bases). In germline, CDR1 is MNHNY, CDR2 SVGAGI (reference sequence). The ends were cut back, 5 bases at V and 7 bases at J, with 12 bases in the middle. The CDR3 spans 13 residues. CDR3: CASSGAPLNEQFF. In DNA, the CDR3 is TGTGCCAGCAGTGGGGCGCCCCTTAATGAGCAGTTCTTC.

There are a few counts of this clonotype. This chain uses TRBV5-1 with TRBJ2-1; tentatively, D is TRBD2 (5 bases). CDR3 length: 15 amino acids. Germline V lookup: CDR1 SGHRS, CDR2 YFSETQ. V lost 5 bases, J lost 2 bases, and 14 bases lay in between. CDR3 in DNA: TGCGCCAGCAGTCTAGAGGGTTGGCCCTACAATGAGCAGTTCTTC. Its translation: CASSLEGWPYNEQFF.

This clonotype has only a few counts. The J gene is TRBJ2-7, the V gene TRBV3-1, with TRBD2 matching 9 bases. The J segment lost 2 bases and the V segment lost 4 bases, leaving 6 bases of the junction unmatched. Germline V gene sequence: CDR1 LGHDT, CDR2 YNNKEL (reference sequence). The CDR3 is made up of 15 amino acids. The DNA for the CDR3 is TGTGCCAGCAGCCCCCTTGGCGGGAGGGCCTACGAGCAGTACTTC. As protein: CASSPLGGRAYEQYF.

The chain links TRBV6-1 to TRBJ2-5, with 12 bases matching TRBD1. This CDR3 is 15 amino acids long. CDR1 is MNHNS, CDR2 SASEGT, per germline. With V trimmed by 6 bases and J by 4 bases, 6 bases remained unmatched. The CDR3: CASRTGTGGRETQYF. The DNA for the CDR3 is TGTGCCAGCAGGACCGGGACAGGGGGCAGAGAGACCCAGTACTTC.

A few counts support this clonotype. The chain's CDR3 is CASSPSGSLSEQFF. In nucleotides, the CDR3 is TGTGCCAGCAGTCCTAGCGGGAGCCTCAGTGAGCAGTTCTTC. This chain links TRBV12-3 or TRBV12-4 with TRBJ2-1; 10 bases agree with TRBD2. This CDR3 has 14 amino acids. V shed 5 bases and J 9 bases; nucleotides not matched to a gene: 7.

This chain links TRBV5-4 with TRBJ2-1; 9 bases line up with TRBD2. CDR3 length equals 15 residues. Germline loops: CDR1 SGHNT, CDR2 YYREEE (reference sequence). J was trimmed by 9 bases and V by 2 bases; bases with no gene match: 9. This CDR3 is CASSFWASGTGEQFF. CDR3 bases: TGTGCCAGCAGCTTTTGGGCTAGCGGGACGGGTGAGCAGTTCTTC.

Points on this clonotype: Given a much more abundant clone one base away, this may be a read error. The CDR3 bases are TGTGCCGGCAGCAGAACGCGTGGCCGGGACAGGACCTACGAGCAGTACTTC. Its translation: CAGSRTRGRDRTYEQYF. The V and J genes are TRBV7-8 and TRBJ2-7, with 8 bases fitting TRBD1. Germline CDR1 and CDR2: SGHVS and FQNEAQ. This CDR3 has 17 amino acids.

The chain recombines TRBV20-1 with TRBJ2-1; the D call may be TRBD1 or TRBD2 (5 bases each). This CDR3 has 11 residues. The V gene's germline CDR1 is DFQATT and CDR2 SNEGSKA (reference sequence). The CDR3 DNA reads TGCACCCTGGGACCGGGCGGGGAGCAGTTCTTC. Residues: CTLGPGGEQFF.

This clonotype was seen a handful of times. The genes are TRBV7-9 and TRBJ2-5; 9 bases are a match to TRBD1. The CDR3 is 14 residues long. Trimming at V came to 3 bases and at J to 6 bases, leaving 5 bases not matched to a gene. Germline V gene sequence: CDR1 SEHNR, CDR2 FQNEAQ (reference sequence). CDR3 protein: CASSLRTGAKTQYF. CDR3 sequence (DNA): TGTGCCAGCAGCTTGAGGACAGGGGCGAAGACCCAGTACTTC.

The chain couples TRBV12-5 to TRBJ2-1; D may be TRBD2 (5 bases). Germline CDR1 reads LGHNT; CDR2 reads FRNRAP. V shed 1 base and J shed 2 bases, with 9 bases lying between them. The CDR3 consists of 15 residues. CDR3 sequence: CASGLGGLTYNEQFF. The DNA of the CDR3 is TGTGCTAGTGGTTTGGGAGGGCTAACCTACAATGAGCAGTTCTTC.

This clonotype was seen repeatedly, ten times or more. CDR3 DNA: TGTGCCAGCAGCCGGGACCCCGCCTACGAGCAGTACTTC. This encodes CASSRDPAYEQYF. The chain carries TRBV7-2 and TRBJ2-7; possibly TRBD1 or TRBD2 for D (5 bases each). Per the germline V gene, CDR1 is SGHTA and CDR2 is FQGNSA. CDR3 size: 13 residues. Trimming pared 5 bases from V and 2 bases from J, leaving 10 bases between.